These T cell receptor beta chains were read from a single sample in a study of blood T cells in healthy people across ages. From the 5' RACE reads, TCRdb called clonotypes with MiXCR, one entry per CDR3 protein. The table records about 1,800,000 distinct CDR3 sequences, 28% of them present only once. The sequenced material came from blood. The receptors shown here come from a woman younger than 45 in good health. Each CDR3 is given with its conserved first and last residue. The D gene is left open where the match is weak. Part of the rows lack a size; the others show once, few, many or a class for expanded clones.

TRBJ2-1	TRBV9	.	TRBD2	CASSVGGSGPYNEQFF	TGTGCCAGCAGCGTAGGTGGTAGCGGGCCCTACAATGAGCAGTTCTTC
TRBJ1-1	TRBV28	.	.	CASSFRTVRGAFF	TGTGCCAGCAGTTTTAGGACCGTCAGAGGGGCTTTCTTT
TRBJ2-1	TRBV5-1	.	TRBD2	CASSSYSGGADEQFF	TGCGCCAGCAGCTCCTATAGCGGGGGGGCTGATGAGCAGTTCTTC
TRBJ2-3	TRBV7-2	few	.	CASSLPGLRGTQYF	TGTGCCAGCAGCTTACCGGGACTCCGAGGGACGCAGTATTTT
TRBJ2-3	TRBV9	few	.	CASSVGPTGGITDTQYF	TGTGCCAGCAGCGTAGGTCCTACGGGTGGCATCACAGATACGCAGTATTTT
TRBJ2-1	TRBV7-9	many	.	CASSKTGREEQFF	TGTGCCAGCAGCAAGACAGGGAGGGAGGAGCAGTTCTTC
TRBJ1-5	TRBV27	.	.	CASSSRDGVQHF	TGTGCCAGCAGTTCCCGGGATGGGGTCCAGCATTTT
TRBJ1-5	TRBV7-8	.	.	CASSLVERQPQHF	TGTGCCAGCAGCTTAGTGGAGCGTCAGCCCCAGCATTTT
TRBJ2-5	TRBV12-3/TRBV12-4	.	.	CASSLYTPVTQYF	TGTGCCAGCAGTTTATACACCCCCGTGACCCAGTACTTC
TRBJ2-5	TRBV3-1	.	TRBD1	CASSPLTGEWTQYF	TGTGCCAGCAGCCCGCTGACAGGGGAGTGGACCCAGTACTTC
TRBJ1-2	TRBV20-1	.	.	CSARSPEGVRGYTF	TGCAGTGCTAGATCCCCCGAGGGAGTGCGTGGCTACACCTTC
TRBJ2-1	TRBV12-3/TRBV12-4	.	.	CASGPTGSSYNEQFF	TGTGCCAGCGGTCCCACGGGGAGCTCCTACAATGAGCAGTTCTTC
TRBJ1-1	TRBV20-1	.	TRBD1	CSRTGANTEAFF	TGCAGCAGGACAGGGGCTAACACTGAAGCTTTCTTT
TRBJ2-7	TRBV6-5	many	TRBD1	CASRGTGAYEQYF	TGTGCCAGCAGGGGGACAGGGGCCTACGAGCAGTACTTC
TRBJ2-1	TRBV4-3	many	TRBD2	CASSQASGRSGEQFF	TGCGCCAGCAGCCAAGCTAGCGGGAGGAGCGGTGAGCAGTTCTTC
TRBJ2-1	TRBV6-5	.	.	CASREEKWYNEQFF	TGTGCCAGCAGGGAGGAGAAATGGTACAATGAGCAGTTCTTC
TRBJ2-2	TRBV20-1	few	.	CSARRANTGELFF	TGCAGTGCTAGAAGAGCGAACACCGGGGAGCTGTTTTTT
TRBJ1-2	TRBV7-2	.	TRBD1	CASSSGTGPGYTF	TGTGCCAGCAGCTCGGGGACAGGGCCGGGCTACACCTTC
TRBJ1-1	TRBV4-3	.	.	CASSQDWRVRTEAFF	TGCGCCAGCAGCCAAGATTGGCGGGTACGGACTGAAGCTTTCTTT
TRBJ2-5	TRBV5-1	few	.	CASMIEGGGTQYF	TGCGCCAGCATGATTGAGGGTGGAGGGACCCAGTACTTC
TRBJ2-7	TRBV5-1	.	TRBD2	CASSLEGRDEQYF	TGCGCCAGCAGCTTGGAGGGGAGGGACGAGCAGTACTTC
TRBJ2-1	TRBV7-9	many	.	CASSLDRSGTYNEQFF	TGTGCCAGCAGCTTAGACCGGTCAGGTACCTACAATGAGCAGTTCTTC
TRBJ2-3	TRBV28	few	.	CASSLEVGAGTDTQYF	TGTGCCAGCAGTTTAGAGGTGGGGGCCGGCACCGATACGCAGTATTTT
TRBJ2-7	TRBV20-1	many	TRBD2	CSASIWTSGRYEQYF	TGCAGTGCTAGCATTTGGACTAGCGGGAGATACGAGCAGTACTTC
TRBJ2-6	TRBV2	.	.	CASSVLRRYSGRISGANVLTF	TGTGCCAGCAGTGTCCTGAGACGGTATTCCGGACGGATCTCTGGGGCCAACGTCCTGACTTTC
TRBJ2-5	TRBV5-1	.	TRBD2	CAGSLIPSGGETQYF	TGCGCCGGCAGCTTGATTCCTAGCGGGGGGGAGACCCAGTACTTC
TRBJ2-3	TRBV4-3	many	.	CASSQDISTSTDTQYF	TGCGCCAGCAGCCAAGATATAAGCACCAGCACAGATACGCAGTATTTT
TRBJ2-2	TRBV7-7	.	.	CASSSQLYTGELFF	TGTGCCAGCAGCTCGCAGCTGTACACCGGGGAGCTGTTTTTT
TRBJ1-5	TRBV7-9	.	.	CASSPSGAGGGQPQHF	TGTGCCAGCAGCCCCTCTGGGGCGGGGGGCGGTCAGCCCCAGCATTTT
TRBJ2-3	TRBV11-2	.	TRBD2	CASRERGRDTDTQYF	TGTGCCAGCCGGGAGCGGGGGCGAGACACAGATACGCAGTATTTT
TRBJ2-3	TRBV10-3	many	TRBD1	CAISGDSRTDTQYF	TGTGCCATCAGCGGGGACAGTCGGACAGATACGCAGTATTTT
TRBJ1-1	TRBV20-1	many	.	CSASPFVATEAFF	TGCAGTGCTAGTCCTTTCGTTGCCACTGAAGCTTTCTTT
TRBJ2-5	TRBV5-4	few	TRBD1	CASSSKTGQGVAVTQYF	TGTGCCAGCAGCTCGAAGACTGGACAGGGCGTTGCGGTGACCCAGTACTTC
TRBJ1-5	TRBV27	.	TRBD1	CVSSQGGAITSNQPQHF	TGTGTCAGCAGTCAAGGGGGCGCCATTACCAGCAATCAGCCCCAGCATTTT
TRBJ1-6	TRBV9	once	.	CASSTHAGGWGEHSPLHF	TGTGCCAGCAGCACTCACGCCGGGGGATGGGGAGAACATTCACCCCTCCACTTT
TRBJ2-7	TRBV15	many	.	CATSKGSYEQYF	TGTGCCACCAGCAAGGGTTCGTACGAGCAGTACTTC
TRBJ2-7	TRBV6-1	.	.	CAGSPIGGLSYEQYF	TGTGCCGGCAGCCCTATCGGGGGGCTCTCCTACGAGCAGTACTTC
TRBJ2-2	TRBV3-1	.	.	CASSSWRGGGELFF	TGTGCCAGCAGCTCGTGGAGGGGTGGCGGGGAGCTGTTTTTT
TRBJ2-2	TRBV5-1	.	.	CASSGGDIRTGELFF	TGCGCCAGCAGCGGAGGGGACATAAGGACCGGGGAGCTGTTTTTT
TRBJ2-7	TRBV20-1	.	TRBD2	CSARGASGSYNEQYF	TGCAGTGCTAGAGGGGCTAGCGGGAGCTACAATGAGCAGTACTTC
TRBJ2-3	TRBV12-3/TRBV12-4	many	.	CASSLEDTQYF	TGCGCCAGCAGCTTGGAAGATACGCAGTATTTT
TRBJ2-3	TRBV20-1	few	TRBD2	CSASLAGGPADTQYF	TGCAGTGCTAGCCTAGCGGGAGGGCCGGCAGATACGCAGTATTTT
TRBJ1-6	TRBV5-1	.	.	CASSKLDGSDPASPLHF	TGCGCCAGCAGCAAATTGGATGGAAGCGATCCGGCGTCACCCCTCCACTTT
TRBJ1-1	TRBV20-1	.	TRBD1	CSARGPAGGNTEAFF	TGCAGTGCTAGGGGGCCTGCAGGGGGGAACACTGAAGCTTTCTTT
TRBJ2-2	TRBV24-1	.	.	CATSDSHSPDYITGELFF	TGTGCCACCAGTGATTCCCACAGTCCCGACTACATCACCGGGGAGCTGTTTTTT
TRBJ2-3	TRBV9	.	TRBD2	CASSVGTSGSDTQYF	TGTGCCAGCAGCGTAGGGACTAGCGGATCAGATACGCAGTATTTT